The sequence of this TCR beta chain was determined in a study of T cell responses to AZD1222 COVID-19 vaccine. The method was immunoSEQ multiplex PCR; TCRdb's version includes in-frame clones alone and lacks a portion of them. The sample has about 56,000 clones, less than 90% seen once. The source was peripheral blood, collected 28 days after the second AZD1222 dose. This receptor was obtained from an adult who received the AZD1222 COVID-19 vaccine.

CDR3 DNA: TGTGCCAGCAGTGAAATTCCACACATGAGATTTTTT. This encodes CASSEIPHMRFF. The chain recombines TRBV2 with TRBJ1-4; no reliable D call. V gave up 2 bases and J gave up 17 bases, with 15 bases separating them. The germline gives CDR1 SNHLY, CDR2 FYNNEI. The CDR3 runs to 12 residues.